This TCR beta chain was identified during a study of cytomegalovirus exposure and HLA in healthy donors. Study-level points and caveats: Cytomegalovirus status was reportedly diagnosed by the classifier with high specificity and sensitivity.

Healthy donors of bone marrow made up the group. As regards this clone: Antigen unknown.

PCR used 60 Vbeta primers and 13 Jbeta primers. TCRdb's table, derived via immunoSEQ multiplex PCR, lists solely in-frame clones and lacks some. The sample lists about 160,000 clones; around 74% were seen once. The CDR3 is made up of 12 amino acids. The junction had 2 bases not matched to a gene; V was cut back by 5 bases and J by 5 bases. Germline-derived CDR1 and CDR2 are MDHEN and SYDVKM. This sequence was found in a female donor in good health and CMV-seronegative. Sequenced input: PBMCs. This rearrangement joins TRBV28 to TRBJ1-2; 7 bases are a match to TRBD1. The CDR3 nucleotides are TGTGCCAGCAGTCCACAGGGGTATGGCTACACCTTC. Translated, it gives CASSPQGYGYTF.